Following are 3 T cell receptor beta chains from one sample sequenced in a study of blood T cell repertoires in COVID-19. The table came from immunoSEQ multiplex PCR; TCRdb's copy has only in-frame clones and leaves some out. The data hold about 99,000 clones, with 75% to 90% observed a single time. Material: peripheral blood. The receptors shown here come from a human donor in a cohort sampled during active COVID-19.

The gene calls are TRBV19 and TRBJ2-6, with TRBD1 identical over 8 bases. CDR1 LNHDA and CDR2 SQIVND come from the germline V gene (reference sequence). The CDR3 runs to 16 residues. Germline trimming cut 4 bases from V and 1 base from J; bases unmatched to any gene: 3. CDR3 sequence: CASSRGQASGANVLTF. CDR3 nucleotides: TGTGCCAGTAGTAGGGGACAGGCGTCTGGGGCCAACGTCCTGACTTTC.

The chain links TRBV6-2 or TRBV6-3 to TRBJ2-7; weak D call: TRBD2 (7 bases). CDR1 and CDR2 (germline): MNHEY, SVGEGT. This CDR3 contains 20 residues. Trimming stripped 0 bases from V and 3 bases from J, with 27 bases between. The CDR3 sequence: CASSYSLAWAGAPRNYEQYF. The CDR3 region has the DNA TGTGCCAGCAGTTACTCTTTGGCTTGGGCGGGGGCCCCTCGAAACTACGAGCAGTACTTC.

V usage is TRBV5-1 and J usage is TRBJ1-1; maybe TRBD1 (6 bases). Germline CDR1 SGHRS, CDR2 YFSETQ. The V gene lost 5 bases and the J gene lost 6 bases, with 14 bases spanning the gap. The CDR3 is 13 amino acids. The CDR3 here is CASRYKTGAEAFF. DNA of the CDR3: TGCGCCAGCAGGTACAAGACAGGTGCTGAAGCTTTCTTT.